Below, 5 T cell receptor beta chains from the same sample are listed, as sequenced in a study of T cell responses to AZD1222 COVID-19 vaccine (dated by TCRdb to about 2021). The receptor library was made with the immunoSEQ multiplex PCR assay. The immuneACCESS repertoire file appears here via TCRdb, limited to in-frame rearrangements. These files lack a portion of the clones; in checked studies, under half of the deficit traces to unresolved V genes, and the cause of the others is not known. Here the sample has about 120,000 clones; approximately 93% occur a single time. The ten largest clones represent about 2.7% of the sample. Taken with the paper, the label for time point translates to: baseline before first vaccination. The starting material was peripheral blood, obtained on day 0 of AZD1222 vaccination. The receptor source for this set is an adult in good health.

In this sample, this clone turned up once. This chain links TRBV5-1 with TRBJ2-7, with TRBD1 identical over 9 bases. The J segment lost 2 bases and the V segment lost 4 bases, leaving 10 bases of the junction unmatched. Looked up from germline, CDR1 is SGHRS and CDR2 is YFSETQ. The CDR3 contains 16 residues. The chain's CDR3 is CASSPGMTGGAYEQYF. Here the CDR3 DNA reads TGCGCCAGCAGCCCAGGGATGACAGGGGGGGCCTACGAGCAGTACTTC.

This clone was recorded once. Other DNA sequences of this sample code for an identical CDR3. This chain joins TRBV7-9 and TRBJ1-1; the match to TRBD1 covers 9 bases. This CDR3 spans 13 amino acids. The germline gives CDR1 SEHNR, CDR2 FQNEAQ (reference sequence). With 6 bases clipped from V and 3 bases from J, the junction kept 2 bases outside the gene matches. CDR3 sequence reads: CASSRQGDTEAFF. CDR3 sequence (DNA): TGTGCCAGCAGTCGACAGGGGGACACTGAAGCTTTCTTT.

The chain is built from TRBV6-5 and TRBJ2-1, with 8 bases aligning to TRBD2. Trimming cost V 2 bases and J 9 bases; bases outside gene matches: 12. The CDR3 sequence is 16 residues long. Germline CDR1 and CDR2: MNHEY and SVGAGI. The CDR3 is CASSYLIRGGPGEQFF. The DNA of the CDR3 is TGTGCCAGCAGTTACCTTATCCGGGGGGGTCCTGGTGAGCAGTTCTTC.

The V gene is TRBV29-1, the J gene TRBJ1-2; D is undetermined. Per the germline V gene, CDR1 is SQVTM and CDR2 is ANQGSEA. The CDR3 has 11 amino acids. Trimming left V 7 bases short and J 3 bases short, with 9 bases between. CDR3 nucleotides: TGCAGCGCCCCTTTTGACTATGGCTACACCTTC. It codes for CSAPFDYGYTF.

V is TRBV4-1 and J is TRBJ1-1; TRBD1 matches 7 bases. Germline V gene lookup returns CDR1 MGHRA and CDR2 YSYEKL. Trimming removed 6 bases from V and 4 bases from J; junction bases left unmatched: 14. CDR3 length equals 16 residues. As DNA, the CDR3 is TGCGCCAGCAGGCCAGGGGGTAGGGGGCGCGTCACTGAAGCTTTCTTT. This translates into CASRPGGRGRVTEAFF.